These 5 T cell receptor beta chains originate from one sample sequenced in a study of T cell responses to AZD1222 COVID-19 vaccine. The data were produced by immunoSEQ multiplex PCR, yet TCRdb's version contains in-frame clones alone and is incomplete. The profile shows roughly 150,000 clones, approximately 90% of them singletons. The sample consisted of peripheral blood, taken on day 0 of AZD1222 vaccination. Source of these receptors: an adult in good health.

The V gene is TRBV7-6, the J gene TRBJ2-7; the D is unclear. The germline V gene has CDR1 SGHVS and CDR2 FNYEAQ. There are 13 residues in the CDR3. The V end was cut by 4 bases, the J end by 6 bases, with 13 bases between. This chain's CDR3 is CASSYASSSEQYF. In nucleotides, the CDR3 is TGTGCCAGCAGCTATGCTTCTTCTAGCGAGCAGTACTTC. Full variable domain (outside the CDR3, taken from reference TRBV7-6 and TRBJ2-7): GAGVSQSPRYKVTKRGQDVALRCDPISGHVSLYWYRQALGQGPEFLTYFNYEAQQDKSGLPNDRFSAERPEGSISTLTIQRTEQRDSAMYRCASSYASSSEQYFGPGTRLTVT.

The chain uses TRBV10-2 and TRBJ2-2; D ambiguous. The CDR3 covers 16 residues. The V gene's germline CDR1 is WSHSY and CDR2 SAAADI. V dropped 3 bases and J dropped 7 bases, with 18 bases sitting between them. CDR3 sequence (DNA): TGCGCCAGCAGTGATAGGGCGGACCTCAGCGACGGGGAGCTGTTTTTT. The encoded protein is CASSDRADLSDGELFF.

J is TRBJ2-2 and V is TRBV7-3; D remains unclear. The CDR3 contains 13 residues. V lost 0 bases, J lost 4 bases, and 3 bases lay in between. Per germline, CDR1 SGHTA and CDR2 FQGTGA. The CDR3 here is CASSLTSTGELFF. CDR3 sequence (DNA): TGTGCCAGCAGCTTAACCTCCACCGGGGAGCTGTTTTTT.

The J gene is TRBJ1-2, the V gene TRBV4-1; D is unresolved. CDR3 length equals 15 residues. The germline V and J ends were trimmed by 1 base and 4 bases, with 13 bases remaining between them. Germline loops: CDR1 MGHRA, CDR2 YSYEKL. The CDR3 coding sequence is TGCGCCAGCAGCCAAGGACCGAGTGTATTCTATGGCTACACCTTC. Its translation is CASSQGPSVFYGYTF.

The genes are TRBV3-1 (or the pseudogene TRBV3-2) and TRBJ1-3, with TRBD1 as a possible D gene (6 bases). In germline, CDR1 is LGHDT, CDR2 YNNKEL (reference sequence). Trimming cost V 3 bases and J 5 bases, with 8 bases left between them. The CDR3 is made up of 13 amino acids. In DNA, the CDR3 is TGTGCCAGCAGCCACCGGGACAGAAACACCATATATTTT. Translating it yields CASSHRDRNTIYF.